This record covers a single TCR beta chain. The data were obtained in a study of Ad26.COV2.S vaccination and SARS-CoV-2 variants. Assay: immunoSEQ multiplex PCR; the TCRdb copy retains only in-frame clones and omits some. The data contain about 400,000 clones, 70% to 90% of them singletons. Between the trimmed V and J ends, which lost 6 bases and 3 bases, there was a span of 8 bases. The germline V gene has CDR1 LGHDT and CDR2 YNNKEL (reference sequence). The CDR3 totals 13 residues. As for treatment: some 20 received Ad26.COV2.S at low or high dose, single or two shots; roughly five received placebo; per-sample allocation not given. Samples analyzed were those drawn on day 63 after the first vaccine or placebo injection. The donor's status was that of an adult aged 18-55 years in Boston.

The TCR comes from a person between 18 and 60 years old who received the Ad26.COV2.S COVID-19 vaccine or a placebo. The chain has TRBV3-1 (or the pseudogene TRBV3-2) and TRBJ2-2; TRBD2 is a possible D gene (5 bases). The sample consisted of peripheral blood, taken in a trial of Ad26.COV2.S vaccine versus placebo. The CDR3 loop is CASSLAYTGELFF. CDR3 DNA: TGTGCCAGCAGTCTAGCTTACACCGGGGAGCTGTTTTTT.